One sample yielded the 22 T cell receptor beta chains listed below, sequenced in a study of PD-1 blockade in classical Hodgkin lymphoma. Here immunoSEQ multiplex PCR was the method, and the copy in TCRdb shows in-frame clones only, minus some. Among roughly 30,000 clones listed, 80% to 90% were seen once. Time point described: cycle 4 day 1 (C4D1), after around six weeks of nivolumab. All patients relapsed after autologous stem cell transplantation, and brentuximab vedotin exposure varied. Purified CD4+ T cells were obtained from thawed PBMCs through magnetic negative selection. The material sequenced was CD4+ T cells from blood, taken before the fourth cycle of nivolumab. The receptors stem from a human donor with classical Hodgkin lymphoma.

This clone was seen a single time. This rearrangement joins TRBV30 to TRBJ1-3, with 7 positions matching TRBD1. V dropped 2 bases and J dropped 4; count of bases not matched to a gene: 11. There are 16 residues in the CDR3. Germline assignment: CDR1 GTSNPN and CDR2 SVGIG (reference sequence). In DNA, the CDR3 is TGTGCCTGGAGTTTTTGGAGGGGGCAGTCAGGAAACACCATATATTTT. This codes for CAWSFWRGQSGNTIYF.

V and J are TRBV2 and TRBJ1-3; D call uncertain. V lost 6 bases to trimming and J lost 0 bases, with 12 bases between them. The germline gives CDR1 SNHLY, CDR2 FYNNEI. The length of the CDR3 is 15 residues. The CDR3 region has the DNA TGTGCCAGCAGCCCCGAGGTACTCTCTGGAAACACCATATATTTT. As protein: CASSPEVLSGNTIYF.

V and J are TRBV6-4 and TRBJ1-1; 7 nucleotides match TRBD1. CDR1 and CDR2 (germline): MRHNA, SNTAGT. J lost 4 bases, V lost 6 bases, and 5 bases had no gene match. The CDR3 contains 13 residues. CDR3 loop: CASSIDRATEAFF. CDR3 nucleotides: TGTGCCAGCAGCATCGACAGGGCCACTGAAGCTTTCTTT.

Remarks on this clone: A read error may produce the germline difference seen at one junction end. This rearrangement joins TRBV6-1 to TRBJ1-2; 10 positions agree with TRBD1. Germline CDR1 is MNHNS and CDR2 is SASEGT. The CDR3 is made up of 15 amino acids. As DNA, the CDR3 is TGTGCCAGCAGTCCGAATGGAGGGACAGGGGAAAGGTCATACTTC. Translating gives CASSPNGGTGERSYF.

V gene TRBV6-5 combines with J gene TRBJ2-3, with 9 bases aligning to TRBD2. Germline V gives CDR1 MNHEY, CDR2 SVGAGI. The trim removed 3 bases at V and 4 bases at J, leaving 5 bases unmatched. CDR3 length: 15 residues. The CDR3 sequence: CASSYSWTSADTQYF. DNA for the CDR3: TGTGCCAGCAGTTATAGTTGGACTAGCGCAGATACGCAGTATTTT.

V gene TRBV29-1 combines with J gene TRBJ1-2; D uncertain. There are 11 residues in the CDR3. The germline CDR1 and CDR2 sequences are SQVTM and ANQGSEA. V lost 1 base, J lost 7 bases, and 7 bases lay in between. The CDR3 here is CSVEVQAGYTF. Written as DNA, the CDR3 is TGCAGCGTTGAAGTCCAGGCTGGCTACACCTTC.

This clone was observed a few times. This chain connects TRBV7-9 to TRBJ2-2; 9 bases are a match to TRBD1. Germline V gene lookup returns CDR1 SEHNR and CDR2 FQNEAQ (reference sequence). After removal of 4 bases from V and 5 bases from J, the junction contained 8 bases not matched to a gene. This CDR3 comprises 16 residues. The CDR3 bases are TGTGCCAGCAGCTCTGGGGGACAGGGAGGAACCGGGGAGCTGTTTTTT. This codes for CASSSGGQGGTGELFF.

The chain uses TRBV27 and TRBJ2-2; weak D call: TRBD1 (6 bases). This CDR3 is 16 amino acids long. Germline V gene lookup returns CDR1 MNHEY and CDR2 SMNVEV (reference sequence). V was pared by 4 bases and J by 2 bases, with 14 bases between. The CDR3 bases are TGTGCCAGCAGTTCAAGACAGGTTCTTAACACCGGGGAGCTGTTTTTT. It yields the protein CASSSRQVLNTGELFF.

The gene calls are TRBV20-1 and TRBJ2-7; possibly TRBD1 for D (5 bases). There are 11 residues in the CDR3. Germline CDR1 DFQATT, CDR2 SNEGSKA (reference sequence). Trimming removed 6 bases at V and 6 bases at J, with 12 bases between. The CDR3 sequence is CSATTVSEQYF. CDR3 DNA sequence: TGCAGTGCAACGACAGTATCCGAGCAGTACTTC.

This clone was detected only a few times. The chain recombines TRBV19 with TRBJ2-7; D call uncertain. Trimming shortened V by 3 bases and J by 4 bases, and 13 bases separated the two germline ends. In germline, CDR1 is LNHDA, CDR2 SQIVND (reference sequence). The CDR3 extends over 14 amino acids. The CDR3, as DNA: TGTGCCAGTAGTATCACCCGCGAGACTTACGAGCAGTACTTC. The encoded protein is CASSITRETYEQYF.

The rearrangement links TRBV30 to TRBJ2-1; tentative D call: TRBD1 (6 bases). The germline V gene encodes CDR1 GTSNPN and CDR2 SVGIG (reference sequence). V was trimmed by 5 bases and J by 8 bases, leaving 13 bases between them. The length of the CDR3 is 12 residues. The CDR3: CAWGPGHYEQFF. CDR3 nucleotide sequence: TGTGCCTGGGGTCCGGGACACTATGAGCAGTTCTTC.

V and J are TRBV13 and TRBJ2-5, with 9 positions matching TRBD1. There are 17 residues in the CDR3. The V gene end was trimmed by 5 bases and the J gene end by 5 bases; junction bases not matched to a gene: 15. The germline CDR1 and CDR2 sequences are PRHDT and FYEKMQ (reference sequence). The CDR3 loop reads CASSRVWSQGAWETQYF. The CDR3 DNA reads as TGTGCCAGCAGCCGGGTATGGTCACAGGGGGCTTGGGAGACCCAGTACTTC.

V usage is TRBV18 and J usage is TRBJ2-7; 10 nucleotides agree with TRBD1. With V trimmed by 3 bases and J by 2 bases, 7 bases remained unmatched. There are 16 residues in the CDR3. Germline V gives CDR1 KGHSH, CDR2 LQKENI. The CDR3 nucleotides read TGTGCCAGCTCACCCGGACCGGGACAGGGGACCTACGAGCAGTACTTC. It codes for CASSPGPGQGTYEQYF.

The rearrangement uses TRBV7-2 and TRBJ2-3, with D possibly matching TRBD2 (7 bases). Germline lookup yields CDR1 SGHTA and CDR2 FQGNSA. The CDR3 consists of 15 residues. Trimming stripped 1 base from V and 2 bases from J, with 10 bases between. This CDR3 reads CASSLGGGFTDTQYF. The CDR3 DNA sequence: TGTGCCAGCAGCTTAGGGGGGGGCTTCACAGATACGCAGTATTTT.

This clone has a handful of counts. This sequence joins TRBV29-1 and TRBJ1-2; 11 bases agree with TRBD1. J was trimmed by 3 bases and V by 5 bases; bases with no gene match: 14. The CDR3 length is 17 residues. Germline V CDR1 and CDR2: SQVTM, ANQGSEA. In nucleotides, the CDR3 is TGCAGCGTTTGGAAACCTATCCGGGACAGGGGGGACTATGGCTACACCTTC. As protein: CSVWKPIRDRGDYGYTF.

Only one count was recorded for this clone. The gene calls are TRBV5-1 and TRBJ2-5; 10 nucleotides match TRBD1. Trimming took 0 bases from V and 5 from J; bases not matched to a gene: 4. Per germline, CDR1 SGHRS and CDR2 YFSETQ. The CDR3 has 15 residues. In nucleotides, the CDR3 is TGCGCCAGCAGCTTGGGACAGGGGGCTCGGGAGACCCAGTACTTC. Translation: CASSLGQGARETQYF.

The J gene is TRBJ1-6, the V gene TRBV30; TRBD1 is a possible D gene (5 bases). The CDR3 extends over 14 amino acids. In germline, CDR1 is GTSNPN, CDR2 SVGIG (reference sequence). V dropped 3 bases and J dropped 12 bases, with 18 bases sitting between them. The CDR3 DNA is TGTGCCTGGAGGTCCGGGACCTTAGGTGTACCCCTCCACTTT. It encodes CAWRSGTLGVPLHF.

The rearrangement joins TRBV9 to TRBJ1-6, with TRBD1 identical over 7 bases. CDR3 size: 16 residues. Germline V gene lookup returns CDR1 SGDLS and CDR2 YYNGEE. V gave up 4 bases and J gave up 5 bases; unmatched junction bases: 9. The chain's CDR3 is CASSIRDRENNSPLHF. The CDR3 DNA is TGTGCCAGCAGCATTCGCGACAGGGAAAATAATTCACCCCTCCACTTT.

This clone was detected a few times. CDR3 coding DNA: TGTGCCATCAGTGCCGATACAGGGGGCTACTATGGCTACACCTTC. As protein: CAISADTGGYYGYTF. The V call is TRBV10-3, the J call TRBJ1-2; 9 nucleotides match TRBD1. This CDR3 has 15 amino acids. Germline assignment: CDR1 ENHRY and CDR2 SYGVKD. The V gene end was trimmed by 4 bases and the J gene end by 3 bases; junction bases not matched to a gene: 6.

The chain is built from TRBV30 and TRBJ2-2; 7 bases map to TRBD1. This CDR3 region has 17 residues. Germline assignment: CDR1 GTSNPN and CDR2 SVGIG (reference sequence). The V gene end was trimmed by 4 bases and the J gene end by 5 bases; junction bases not matched to a gene: 16. In DNA form, the CDR3 reads TGTGCCTGGACCAAAAGTAGGACAGGCTTTCCTACCGGGGAGCTGTTTTTT. Protein: CAWTKSRTGFPTGELFF.

The rearrangement links TRBV11-3 to TRBJ2-2; D call uncertain. CDR3 length: 15 amino acids. Germline loops: CDR1 SGHNT, CDR2 YENEEA. Trimming shortened V by 5 bases and J by 2 bases, and 12 bases separated the two germline ends. The CDR3 region has the DNA TGTGCCAGCAGCGCCCGGGCCCAAAACACCGGGGAGCTGTTTTTT. Translating it yields CASSARAQNTGELFF. The entire variable domain, with the rest obtained from reference TRBV11-3 and TRBJ2-2, is as follows: EAGVVQSPRYKIIEKKQPVAFWCNPISGHNTLYWYLQNLGQGPELLIRYENEEAVDDSQLPKDRFSAERLKGVDSTLKIQPAELGDSAVYLCASSARAQNTGELFFGEGSRLTVL.

The chain joins TRBV6-1 to TRBJ2-3; perhaps D is TRBD1 or TRBD2 (6 bases each). The CDR3 runs to 15 residues. Germline V gives CDR1 MNHNS, CDR2 SASEGT. Trimming shortened V by 6 bases and J by 0 bases, and 13 bases separated the two germline ends. The DNA for the CDR3 is TGTGCCAGCAGGGGTCGAGGGGGGAGCACAGATACGCAGTATTTT. This codes for CASRGRGGSTDTQYF.